The rows below give T cell receptor beta chains drawn from one sample of a study of shared T cell receptors in the human thymus. The method was immunoSEQ multiplex PCR; TCRdb's version includes in-frame clones alone and lacks a portion of them. The sample records 700,000 to 750,000 clones, roughly 85% being singletons. This sample was shared with a second study, whose subject was human thymus T cells.

Input material: thymocytes. The receptor set was obtained from a girl under three years old with a congenital heart defect. CDR3s include the opening cysteine and the closing phenylalanine or tryptophan.

J gene,V gene,CDR3 protein
TRBJ1-1,TRBV2,CASSKQGYSEAFF
TRBJ1-4,TRBV6-5,CASSNWIPGREKLFF
TRBJ1-3,TRBV5-4,CASSLTGYGNTIYF
TRBJ2-3,TRBV7-3,CASSSGPGLDLTDTQYF
TRBJ1-2,TRBV5-1,CASAQGADGYTF
TRBJ2-2,TRBV5-1,CASSPTKRAGYGGELFF
TRBJ1-1,TRBV14,CASSQDREIHTEAFF
TRBJ2-1,TRBV10-3,CAISEFRQDYNEQFF
TRBJ2-3,TRBV29-1,CSVEFGEEAEATDTQYF
TRBJ2-1,TRBV6-1,CATGQGANEQFF
TRBJ2-7,TRBV6-5,CASTASGGLNHEQYF
TRBJ1-1,TRBV18,CASSPQGAGVMNTEAFF
TRBJ1-5,TRBV10-1,CAGIEAGCFSNQPQHF
TRBJ1-2,TRBV5-6,CASSLDDRGLYYGYTF
TRBJ1-3,TRBV11-3,CASSSDRANLLSGNTIYF
TRBJ1-1,TRBV6-1,CASSEAQGAVRVAFF
TRBJ1-2,TRBV6-5,CASSYEVTWGDYGYTF
TRBJ2-7,TRBV21-1,CASSTWDTSSYEQYF
TRBJ2-1,TRBV5-4,CASSWGPSGGRNEQFF
TRBJ2-1,TRBV6-1,CASSDRRTGGNEQFF
TRBJ2-7,TRBV18,CASSPGAGASYEQYF
TRBJ1-1,TRBV9,CASSPPGGSDTEAFF
TRBJ2-3,TRBV5-6,CASSYPDSTLTDTQYF
TRBJ2-6,TRBV2,CASLLRQGISGANVLTF
TRBJ2-7,TRBV5-1,CASSPAPGLLFSYEQYF
TRBJ2-3,TRBV6-1,CASTDRDRGTDTQYF
TRBJ2-7,TRBV12-5,CASGLGERRQTTYEQYF
TRBJ2-3,TRBV7-6,CASSSGVGTDTQYF